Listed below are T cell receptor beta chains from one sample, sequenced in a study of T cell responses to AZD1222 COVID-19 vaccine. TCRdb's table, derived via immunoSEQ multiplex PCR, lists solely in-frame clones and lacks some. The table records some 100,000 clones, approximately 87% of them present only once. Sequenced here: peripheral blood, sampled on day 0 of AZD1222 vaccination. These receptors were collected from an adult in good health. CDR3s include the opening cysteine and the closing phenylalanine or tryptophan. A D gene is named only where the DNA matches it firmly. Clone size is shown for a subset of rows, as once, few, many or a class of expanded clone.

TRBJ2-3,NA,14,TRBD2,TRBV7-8,TGTGCCAGCAACCTAGCGGGCTCCACAGATACGCAGTATTTT,CASNLAGSTDTQYF
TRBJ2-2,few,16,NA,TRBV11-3,TGTGCCAGCAGCTTAGTTTGGGGGCCGGGCACCGGGGAGCTGTTTTTT,CASSLVWGPGTGELFF
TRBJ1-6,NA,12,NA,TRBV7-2,TGTGCCAGCAGCTTCGGGAATTCACCCCTCCACTTT,CASSFGNSPLHF
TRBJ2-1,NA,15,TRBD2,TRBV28,TGTGCCAGCAGCTCAAGCGGGGCTTCCTACAATGAGCAGTTCTTC,CASSSSGASYNEQFF
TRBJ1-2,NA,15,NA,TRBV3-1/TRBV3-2,TGTGCCAGCAGCGAAAGACCTCGACAGAACTATGGCTACACCTTC,CASSERPRQNYGYTF
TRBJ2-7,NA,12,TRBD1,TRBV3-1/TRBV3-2,TGTGCCAGCAGTCCGACAGGGATAGAGCAGTACTTC,CASSPTGIEQYF
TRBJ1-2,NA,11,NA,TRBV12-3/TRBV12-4,TGTGCCAGCAGGCTTCTGAATGGCTACACCTTC,CASRLLNGYTF
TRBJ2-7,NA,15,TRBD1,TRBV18,TGTGCCAGCTCACCCGCGACAGGGTCGCTCCACGAGCAGTACTTC,CASSPATGSLHEQYF
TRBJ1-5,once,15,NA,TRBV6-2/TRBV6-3,TGTGCCAGCAGTTACTCTCGGCAGGGAGGTCAGCCCCAGCATTTT,CASSYSRQGGQPQHF
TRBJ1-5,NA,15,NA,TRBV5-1,TGCGCCAGCAGCTTGGACGGTCAGCCGGGTCAGCCCCAGCATTTT,CASSLDGQPGQPQHF
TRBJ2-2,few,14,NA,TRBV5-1,TGCGCCAGCAGCTTGGTGTCAGCCCCCGGGGAGCTGTTTTTT,CASSLVSAPGELFF
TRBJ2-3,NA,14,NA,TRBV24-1,TGTGCCACCAGTGATTTGGCGGGTACAGATACGCAGTATTTT,CATSDLAGTDTQYF
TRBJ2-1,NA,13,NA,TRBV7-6,TGTGCCAGCAGCGCTAGGGACTACAATGAGCAGTTCTTC,CASSARDYNEQFF
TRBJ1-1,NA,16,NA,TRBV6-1,TGTGCCAGCAGTGCACCTTTTGGGGATCGAACGGCTGAAGCTTTCTTT,CASSAPFGDRTAEAFF
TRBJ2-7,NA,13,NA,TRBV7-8,TGTGCCAGCAGTCACGGGGGAAGGGTCGAGCAGTACTTC,CASSHGGRVEQYF
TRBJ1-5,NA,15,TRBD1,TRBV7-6,TGTGCCAGCAGCTTAGCGGGACAGTTCGGTGAGCCCCAGCATTTT,CASSLAGQFGEPQHF
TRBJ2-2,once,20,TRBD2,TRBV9,TGTGCCAGCAGCGTAGCTTGGGGGACTAGCGGGAGGGCCGGTCCCGGGGAGCTGTTTTTT,CASSVAWGTSGRAGPGELFF
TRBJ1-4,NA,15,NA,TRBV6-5,TGTGCCAGCAGTATACTGGCGGCAACTAATGAAAAACTGTTTTTT,CASSILAATNEKLFF
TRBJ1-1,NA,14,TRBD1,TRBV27,TGTGCCAGCAGTTCGACAGGGCTCCCCTTTGAAGCTTTCTTT,CASSSTGLPFEAFF
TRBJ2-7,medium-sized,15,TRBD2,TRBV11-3,TGTGCCAGCAGCTCAAATCCTAGCGGCTCCTACGAGCAGTACTTC,CASSSNPSGSYEQYF
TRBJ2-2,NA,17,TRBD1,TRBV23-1,TGCGCCAGCAGTCAATGGTGGACAGGGGGGGACACCGGGGAGCTGTTTTTT,CASSQWWTGGDTGELFF
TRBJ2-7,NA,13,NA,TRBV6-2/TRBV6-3,TGTGCCAGCAGCCCTACGGTACACTACGAGCAGTACTTC,CASSPTVHYEQYF
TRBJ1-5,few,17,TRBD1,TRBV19,TGTGCCAGTAGTGACCCCCTTAGACAGGGGCTTAATCAGCCCCAGCATTTT,CASSDPLRQGLNQPQHF
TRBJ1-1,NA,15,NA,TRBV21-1,TGTGCCAGCAGCAAATCCCCTGAGGACAGCTTACAAGCTTTCTTT,CASSKSPEDSLQAFF
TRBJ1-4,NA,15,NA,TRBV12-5,TGTGCTAGTGGTTTAGAAGCTGGGATGGTAAAAAAACTGTTTTTT,CASGLEAGMVKKLFF
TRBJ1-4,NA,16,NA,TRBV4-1,TGCGCCAGCAGCCAAGATGAGGCGCAGGGATCTGAAAAACTGTTTTTT,CASSQDEAQGSEKLFF
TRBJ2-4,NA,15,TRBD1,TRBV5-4,TGTGCCAGCAGTTCGGGCTGGGACAGAGCAAACATTCAGTACTTC,CASSSGWDRANIQYF
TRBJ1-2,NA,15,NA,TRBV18,TGTGCCAGCTCACCCTCGGGCGGAGAGTTCTATGGCTACACCTTC,CASSPSGGEFYGYTF
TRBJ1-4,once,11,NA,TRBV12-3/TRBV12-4,TGTGCCAGCAGTGGAAGCAGGGAACTGTTTTTT,CASSGSRELFF
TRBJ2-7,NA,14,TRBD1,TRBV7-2,TGTGCCAGCAGCCGGGGACAGGTCTCCTACGAGCAGTACTTC,CASSRGQVSYEQYF
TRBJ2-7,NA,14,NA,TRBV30,TGTGCCTGGAGTGTCTGGATAGCCGCCTACGAGCAGTACTTC,CAWSVWIAAYEQYF